The clone carrying this T cell receptor beta chain has at least ten counts. The antigen is not known. One junction end does not reproduce the germline sequence, and a read error may be involved. Amplified regions were TCR beta CDR3 sequences from RNA transcripts. Primed by the HTBI set, a first-round RT-PCR was run on the TCR CDR3. Each CDR3 protein gets one entry after TCRdb re-called the multiplex PCR reads with MiXCR. The table includes more than 500,000 distinct CDR3 sequences, about 15% detected once. The data stem from a study of T cells in Graves' hyperthyroidism and ophthalmopathy. Study observations and caveats: Blood shared most expanded thyroid clonotypes above 0.001. A model using 13 V-J features told ophthalmopathy apart from stable hyperthyroidism.

Patients were excluded for uncontrolled infection, other autoimmune disease, pregnancy or lactation. Based on clinical symptoms, serum thyroxine and TRAb, thyroid ultrasound and orbital computed tomography, diagnoses were reached. The CDR3 has 13 amino acids. Germline V gene data show CDR1 as MNHEY and CDR2 as SVGAGI. The clonotype was recovered from a woman aged 35 to 49 with Graves' ophthalmopathy. Sequencing was performed on blood. This chain connects TRBV6-5 to TRBJ1-1; D unresolved. In nucleotides, the CDR3 is TGTGCCAGCAGCTACTATTCGGGCACTGAAGCTTTCTTT. This sequence encodes CASSYYSGTEAFF.